This T cell receptor beta chain comes out of a study of CD8 T cells in ankylosing spondylitis. TCRdb analysed the 5' RACE reads with MiXCR anew, one entry per CDR3 protein. The sample has 200,000 to 300,000 distinct CDR3 sequences; 20% to 30% are singletons. The V and J ends lost 6 bases and 2 bases, in that order; junction bases with no gene match: 9. The CDR3 runs to 15 residues. Germline CDR1 and CDR2: DFQATT and SNEGSKA (reference sequence). General study points: In ankylosing spondylitis patients, matched synovial fluid reportedly showed significant enrichment of disease-linked clones. Reports of some motif variants in reactive arthritis synovial fluid and blood predate this one.

For this clonotype: The antigen remains undetermined. This may come from a read error, since a much larger clone is one base off.

V and J are TRBV20-1 and TRBJ2-7; 11 bases line up with TRBD2. Sequencing input: blood, either unsorted or a sorted T cell fraction (not recorded which). The sequence was obtained from a male donor with ankylosing spondylitis or in good health (not recorded which). Here the CDR3 reads CSANSLGLAAYEQYF. The CDR3 DNA reads as TGCAGTGCCAATAGTCTGGGACTAGCGGCCTACGAGCAGTACTTC.